This is a list of T cell receptor beta chains from one sample in a study of blood T cell repertoires in COVID-19. Assay used: immunoSEQ multiplex PCR; TCRdb lists only in-frame clones, some missing. The profile shows around 310,000 clones, 89% of them singletons. The sample comprised peripheral blood. These TCRs come from a woman aged 55-69 years with acute or convalescent COVID-19. The CDR3 runs from the conserved cysteine through the conserved F or W. A D gene is named only where the DNA matches it firmly. Only part of the rows carry a size: once, few, many, or a class if the clone is expanded.

j_gene | d_gene | abundance | v_gene | len | CDR3aa | CDR3nt
TRBJ1-2 | NA | NA | TRBV6-2/TRBV6-3 | 11 | CASSARQGYTF | TGTGCCAGCAGTGCCCGACAGGGCTACACCTTC
TRBJ2-7 | NA | NA | TRBV6-6 | 14 | CASSSSTGPYEQYF | NA
TRBJ1-4 | NA | once | TRBV3-1/TRBV3-2 | 12 | CASAGPNEKLFF | TGTGCCAGCGCGGGACCCAATGAAAAACTGTTTTTT
TRBJ2-1 | NA | NA | TRBV7-6 | 18 | CASSRRGSGPTGYNEQFF | TGTGCCAGCAGCCGCCGGGGTAGCGGACCCACTGGATACAATGAGCAGTTCTTC
TRBJ2-1 | TRBD2 | NA | TRBV4-3 | 16 | CASSQDGAGVFNEQFF | TGCGCCAGCAGCCAAGATGGGGCGGGGGTCTTCAATGAGCAGTTCTTC
TRBJ2-1 | TRBD2 | NA | TRBV18 | 16 | CASSPPGGRAYNEQFF | TGTGCCAGCTCACCACCGGGCGGGAGGGCCTACAATGAGCAGTTCTTC
TRBJ1-2 | NA | NA | TRBV5-8 | 16 | CASSFRQAPYNYGYTF | TGTGCCAGCAGCTTTCGTCAGGCCCCTTATAACTATGGCTACACCTTC
TRBJ1-5 | NA | NA | TRBV27 | 13 | CASSWGGAQPQHF | TGTGCCAGCAGCTGGGGGGGAGCTCAGCCCCAGCATTTT
TRBJ1-5 | NA | NA | TRBV5-1 | 15 | CASSPIQGPNQPQHF | TGCGCCAGCAGCCCCATCCAGGGGCCCAATCAGCCCCAGCATTTT
TRBJ1-4 | NA | NA | TRBV18 | 14 | CASSPLTGQEKLFF | TGTGCCAGCTCACCCCTGACAGGCCAAGAAAAACTGTTTTTT
TRBJ2-1 | NA | NA | TRBV5-1 | 16 | CASSLNGGVSYNEQFF | TGCGCCAGCAGCTTGAATGGCGGGGTATCCTACAATGAGCAGTTCTTC
TRBJ1-5 | NA | NA | TRBV12-3/TRBV12-4 | 12 | CASSTSSQPQHF | TGTGCCAGCAGTACTAGCAGTCAGCCCCAGCATTTT
TRBJ1-4 | TRBD1 | NA | TRBV7-2 | 15 | CASSLMDRANEKLFF | TGTGCCAGCAGCCTCATGGACAGGGCTAATGAAAAACTGTTTTTT
TRBJ2-5 | NA | NA | TRBV9 | 15 | CASSVAPRPQETQYF | TGTGCCAGCAGCGTAGCTCCGCGGCCGCAAGAGACCCAGTACTTC
TRBJ1-3 | TRBD1 | NA | TRBV7-8 | 17 | CASSRGTVRFSGNTIYF | TGTGCCAGCAGCCGAGGGACAGTGAGGTTTTCTGGAAACACCATATATTTT
TRBJ2-2 | NA | NA | TRBV12-3/TRBV12-4 | 13 | CASSSLNTGELFF | TGTGCCAGCAGTTCTTTGAACACCGGGGAGCTGTTTTTT
TRBJ2-7 | TRBD2 | NA | TRBV27 | 14 | CASSPGGSPYEQYF | TGTGCCAGCAGTCCCGGGGGGTCTCCCTACGAGCAGTACTTC
TRBJ1-5 | NA | once | TRBV7-8 | 14 | CASSLDAGDQPQHF | TGTGCCAGCAGCTTAGACGCAGGGGATCAGCCCCAGCATTTT
TRBJ2-1 | TRBD2 | once | TRBV6-2/TRBV6-3 | 17 | CASSYLARLAGSNEQFF | TGTGCCAGCAGTTACCTCGCCCGACTAGCGGGCTCTAATGAGCAGTTCTTC
TRBJ1-1 | NA | few | TRBV6-5 | 14 | CASSYVDRNTEAFF | TGTGCCAGCAGTTACGTAGATCGGAACACTGAAGCTTTCTTT
TRBJ1-5 | NA | NA | TRBV9 | 16 | CASSVGSGGVDQPQHF | TGTGCCAGCAGCGTAGGGTCTGGGGGCGTAGATCAGCCCCAGCATTTT
TRBJ1-3 | NA | NA | TRBV2 | 17 | CASSEYGEGVVRNTIYF | TGTGCCAGCAGTGAATATGGGGAGGGGGTTGTTCGGAACACCATATATTTT
TRBJ1-5 | NA | NA | TRBV30 | 15 | CAWSAGLGGAQPQHF | TGTGCCTGGAGTGCTGGACTCGGCGGCGCTCAGCCCCAGCATTTT
TRBJ1-1 | NA | NA | TRBV7-6 | 14 | CASSSPGENTEAFF | TGTGCCAGCAGCTCTCCCGGGGAGAACACTGAAGCTTTCTTT
TRBJ2-5 | TRBD2 | NA | TRBV19 | 16 | CASSIRLAGLKETQYF | TGTGCCAGTAGTATTAGACTAGCGGGGCTAAAAGAGACCCAGTACTTC
TRBJ2-7 | NA | NA | TRBV27 | 15 | CASNTYRDSPYEQYF | TGTGCCAGCAACACTTACAGGGATAGTCCCTACGAGCAGTACTTC
TRBJ1-2 | NA | NA | TRBV2 | 11 | CASSPYRDYTF | TGTGCCAGCAGTCCATACCGGGACTACACCTTC
TRBJ2-7 | TRBD1 | few | TRBV19 | 15 | CASSISGQGIYEQYF | TGTGCCAGTAGTATATCGGGACAGGGTATCTACGAGCAGTACTTC
TRBJ1-2 | TRBD1 | NA | TRBV4-3 | 16 | CASSPQMTGGDYGYTF | TGCGCCAGCAGCCCCCAAATGACAGGGGGCGACTATGGCTACACCTTC
TRBJ1-1 | NA | NA | TRBV19 | 14 | CASSPGRVKEGAFF | TGTGCCAGTAGCCCGGGCAGGGTGAAAGAAGGAGCTTTCTTT
TRBJ2-3 | TRBD2 | NA | TRBV4-1 | 16 | CASSQPGLATADTQYF | TGCGCCAGCAGCCAGCCGGGACTAGCGACGGCAGATACGCAGTATTTT
TRBJ2-3 | NA | once | TRBV11-3 | 12 | CASSSGTDTQYF | TGTGCCAGCAGCTCGGGCACAGATACGCAGTATTTT
TRBJ1-1 | NA | NA | TRBV28 | 13 | CASRSGVNTEAFF | TGTGCCAGCAGATCAGGGGTGAACACTGAAGCTTTCTTT
TRBJ2-4 | TRBD1 | NA | TRBV19 | 13 | CASRTGQANIQYF | TGTGCCAGTAGGACAGGGCAGGCAAACATTCAGTACTTC
TRBJ1-2 | NA | NA | TRBV20-1 | 14 | CSASGRGTNYGYTF | TGCAGTGCTAGTGGGAGGGGCACGAACTATGGCTACACCTTC
TRBJ1-2 | NA | NA | TRBV21-1 | 13 | CASSSLDTYGYTF | TGTGCCAGCAGCTCCTTAGACACTTATGGCTACACCTTC
TRBJ2-5 | NA | NA | TRBV18 | 15 | CASSAREGVGETQYF | TGTGCCAGCTCAGCTCGAGAAGGGGTTGGGGAGACCCAGTACTTC
TRBJ1-6 | NA | NA | TRBV9 | 13 | CASSVRVDSPLHF | TGTGCCAGCAGCGTTCGGGTGGATTCACCCCTCCACTTT
TRBJ2-7 | TRBD2 | NA | TRBV9 | 15 | CASSVGSTSEYEQYF | TGTGCCAGCAGCGTAGGGTCGACTAGCGAGTACGAGCAGTACTTC
TRBJ2-3 | NA | NA | TRBV15 | 15 | CATSSPGRGTDTQYF | TGTGCCACCAGTTCGCCCGGCCGGGGCACAGATACGCAGTATTTT
TRBJ1-1 | NA | NA | TRBV28 | 13 | CASSLRVPIEAFF | TGTGCCAGCAGTTTACGAGTCCCTATTGAAGCTTTCTTT
TRBJ2-7 | TRBD2 | once | TRBV6-2/TRBV6-3 | 17 | CASSPGTSGRFLHEQYF | TGTGCCAGCAGCCCCGGGACTAGCGGGAGGTTCCTCCACGAGCAGTACTTC
TRBJ2-1 | NA | NA | TRBV6-4 | 16 | CASSATRRSSYNEQFF | TGTGCCAGCAGTGCCACGCGGCGGAGCTCCTACAATGAGCAGTTCTTC
TRBJ2-1 | NA | NA | TRBV24-1 | 11 | CATSDYRGQFF | TGTGCCACCAGTGATTATAGGGGGCAGTTCTTC
TRBJ2-7 | TRBD1 | NA | TRBV28 | 15 | CASSFSTGADYEQYF | TGTGCCAGCAGTTTCTCGACAGGGGCAGACTACGAGCAGTACTTC
TRBJ1-1 | TRBD1 | NA | TRBV15 | 14 | CATSQWDRATEAFF | TGTGCCACCAGCCAGTGGGACAGGGCCACTGAAGCTTTCTTT
TRBJ1-1 | NA | NA | TRBV6-4 | 13 | CASSDQGGTEAFF | TGTGCCAGCAGTGACCAGGGAGGAACTGAAGCTTTCTTT
TRBJ1-1 | NA | NA | TRBV3-1/TRBV3-2 | 14 | CASSLQGSNTEAFF | TGTGCCAGCAGCCTACAGGGCTCGAACACTGAAGCTTTCTTT
TRBJ2-7 | TRBD1 | NA | TRBV4-3 | 15 | CASSHVGQGAREQYF | TGCGCCAGCAGCCACGTCGGACAGGGGGCCAGGGAGCAGTACTTC
TRBJ1-3 | NA | NA | TRBV18 | 15 | CASSPLPRSGNTIYF | TGTGCCAGCTCACCTCTCCCGAGGTCTGGAAACACCATATATTTT
TRBJ2-5 | TRBD1 | once | TRBV5-1 | 14 | CASSIGQGEETQYF | TGCGCCAGCAGCATCGGACAGGGGGAGGAGACCCAGTACTTC
TRBJ2-1 | TRBD1 | NA | TRBV19 | 15 | CASSRGQGVYNEQFF | TGTGCCAGTAGTCGGGGACAGGGGGTTTACAATGAGCAGTTCTTC
TRBJ2-1 | TRBD2 | once | TRBV24-1 | 14 | CATSDLLLAGEQFF | TGTGCCACCAGTGATTTGCTACTAGCGGGTGAGCAGTTCTTC
TRBJ2-7 | TRBD2 | NA | TRBV28 | 15 | CASSSLAGGGYEQYF | TGTGCCAGCAGTTCACTAGCGGGAGGGGGTTACGAGCAGTACTTC
TRBJ2-5 | NA | NA | TRBV29-1 | 12 | CSVPVPGETQYF | TGCAGCGTTCCGGTACCGGGGGAGACCCAGTACTTC